A selection of T cell receptor beta chains follows, all from one sample in a study of cytomegalovirus exposure and HLA in healthy donors. Produced via immunoSEQ multiplex PCR; TCRdb's table is partial and in-frame only. The sample lists roughly 120,000 clones, just over 15% seen once, with 1.9% in the top ten. The specimen was PBMCs. The receptors were sampled from a woman aged 18 to 35 in good health and CMV-seronegative. Both conserved end residues are part of each CDR3. Fields, in order: D gene, V gene, J gene, clone size, CDR3 DNA, CDR3 protein. The D gene is left open where the match is weak. Clone size is given for some rows only: seen once, a few or many times, or a class if the clone is expanded.

D gene: TRBD1; V gene: TRBV5-1; J gene: TRBJ1-2; clone size: few; CDR3 DNA: TGCGCCAGCAGCTTTTCCGGGACAGCGCCTTTTGGCTACACCTTC; CDR3 protein: CASSFSGTAPFGYTF
D gene: NA; V gene: TRBV7-9; J gene: TRBJ1-1; clone size: few; CDR3 DNA: TGTGCCAGCAGCTTGGCTACTATGAACACTGAAGCTTTCTTT; CDR3 protein: CASSLATMNTEAFF
D gene: TRBD1; V gene: TRBV28; J gene: TRBJ2-7; clone size: few; CDR3 DNA: TGTGCCAGCAGTTCCGGGACAGAAGGAGGCCCGACCTACGAGCAGTACTTC; CDR3 protein: CASSSGTEGGPTYEQYF
D gene: NA; V gene: TRBV7-2; J gene: TRBJ2-7; clone size: NA; CDR3 DNA: TGTGCCAGCAGCTTAGGGACTAACTACGAGCAGTACTTC; CDR3 protein: CASSLGTNYEQYF
D gene: NA; V gene: TRBV30; J gene: TRBJ2-3; clone size: few; CDR3 DNA: TGTGCCTGGAGTGTACGAGCCGTGGCAGATACGCAGTATTTT; CDR3 protein: CAWSVRAVADTQYF
D gene: NA; V gene: TRBV18; J gene: TRBJ1-1; clone size: few; CDR3 DNA: TGTGCCAGCTCACCACCAGCCAGGGCCAACACTGAAGCTTTCTTT; CDR3 protein: CASSPPARANTEAFF
D gene: TRBD2; V gene: TRBV29-1; J gene: TRBJ2-2; clone size: NA; CDR3 DNA: TGCAGCGTTGCCGGGACTAGCGGACGAAACACCGGGGAGCTGTTTTTT; CDR3 protein: CSVAGTSGRNTGELFF
D gene: NA; V gene: TRBV6-5; J gene: TRBJ1-6; clone size: NA; CDR3 DNA: TGTGCCAGCAGTTACAGGGGGTCCTATAATTCACCCCTCCACTTT; CDR3 protein: CASSYRGSYNSPLHF
D gene: TRBD1; V gene: TRBV5-4; J gene: TRBJ1-1; clone size: NA; CDR3 DNA: TGTGCCAGCAGCGGAATTCCAGGGGGGAGCACTGAAGCTTTCTTT; CDR3 protein: CASSGIPGGSTEAFF
D gene: NA; V gene: TRBV14; J gene: TRBJ1-2; clone size: NA; CDR3 DNA: TGTGCCAGCAGCCGCCGTCGGGGATGGGACTATGGCTACACCTTC; CDR3 protein: CASSRRRGWDYGYTF
D gene: NA; V gene: TRBV6-1; J gene: TRBJ1-2; clone size: few; CDR3 DNA: TGTGCCAGCAGTGTACCTCCGGGGGACTATGGCTACACCTTC; CDR3 protein: CASSVPPGDYGYTF
D gene: NA; V gene: TRBV19; J gene: TRBJ2-4; clone size: few; CDR3 DNA: TGTGCCAGTAGTATAGATCGGAGGGGGGGAAACATTCAGTACTTC; CDR3 protein: CASSIDRRGGNIQYF
D gene: TRBD2; V gene: TRBV7-9; J gene: TRBJ2-5; clone size: NA; CDR3 DNA: TGTGCCAGCAGCTTAGAATACACTAGCGGGAGGGAGGCCCAAGAGACCCAGTACTTC; CDR3 protein: CASSLEYTSGREAQETQYF
D gene: NA; V gene: TRBV2; J gene: TRBJ2-1; clone size: few; CDR3 DNA: TGTGCCAGCAGCGGGCAGGGCTACAATGAGCAGTTCTTC; CDR3 protein: CASSGQGYNEQFF
D gene: NA; V gene: TRBV4-1; J gene: TRBJ1-5; clone size: NA; CDR3 DNA: TGCGCCAGCAGCCAATTGGAGGGAAGAGGCAATCAGCCCCAGCATTTT; CDR3 protein: CASSQLEGRGNQPQHF
D gene: NA; V gene: TRBV30; J gene: TRBJ2-2; clone size: few; CDR3 DNA: TGTGCCTGGAGTGTATTGAATACAGGGTCCGGGGAGCTGTTTTTT; CDR3 protein: CAWSVLNTGSGELFF
D gene: NA; V gene: TRBV5-4; J gene: TRBJ1-4; clone size: once; CDR3 DNA: TGTGCCAGCAGCCGAAATGGGGGGGCAGCTAATGAAAAACTGTTTTTT; CDR3 protein: CASSRNGGAANEKLFF
D gene: TRBD1; V gene: TRBV7-9; J gene: TRBJ1-4; clone size: few; CDR3 DNA: TGTGCCAGCAGCCTCAGGGGGGCAGGGGAAAAACTGTTTTTT; CDR3 protein: CASSLRGAGEKLFF
D gene: TRBD1; V gene: TRBV5-4; J gene: TRBJ1-1; clone size: few; CDR3 DNA: TGTGCCAGCAGCAACGGACAGGGGAGGATGAACACTGAAGCTTTCTTT; CDR3 protein: CASSNGQGRMNTEAFF
D gene: NA; V gene: TRBV29-1; J gene: TRBJ1-2; clone size: once; CDR3 DNA: TGCAGAGCCGTGGGCGTGGGCTATGGCTACACCTTC; CDR3 protein: CRAVGVGYGYTF
D gene: TRBD2; V gene: TRBV7-8; J gene: TRBJ2-2; clone size: NA; CDR3 DNA: TGTGCCAGCAGCTTAGGACTAGCGGGGGGGCCGGGCACCGGGGAGCTGTTTTTT; CDR3 protein: CASSLGLAGGPGTGELFF
D gene: TRBD2; V gene: TRBV4-2; J gene: TRBJ2-3; clone size: NA; CDR3 DNA: TGTGCCAGCAGCCAGCCCACTAGCGGGGGTGGTATAGATACGCAGTATTTT; CDR3 protein: CASSQPTSGGGIDTQYF